The T cell receptor beta chain described here comes from a study of OX40 agonist ivuxolimab in advanced cancers. As for the study in general: Partial responses were observed in three patients, of whom one had hepatocellular carcinoma and two had cutaneous melanoma.

Measured with immunoSEQ multiplex PCR; TCRdb has only the in-frame clones, and not every one. The table shows about 27,000 clones, with about nine tenths occurring only once. CDR1 and CDR2 from the germline V gene are MNHEY and SMNVEV (reference sequence). Trimming removed 5 bases at V and 2 bases at J, with 20 bases between. The CDR3 is 17 amino acids. This specimen was CD4+ or CD8+ T cells sorted from blood, taken in a trial of the OX40 agonist ivuxolimab. The chain links TRBV27 to TRBJ2-3; D tentatively reads TRBD1 or TRBD2 (5 bases each). The TCR originated in an adult with an advanced solid tumor such as melanoma, head and neck, liver or kidney cancer. The CDR3 DNA reads as TGTGCCAGCAGTCCACTCCCCGGGACGGAACACACAGATACGCAGTATTTT. Residues: CASSPLPGTEHTDTQYF.